These 21 T cell receptor beta chains were all obtained from the same sample, sequenced in a study of T cells after yellow fever vaccination. TCRdb redid the calling of the 5' RACE reads with MiXCR, one entry per CDR3 protein. This sample has about 85,000 distinct CDR3 sequences, with about an eighth found just once. The starting material was CD8+ T cells not binding an NS4B(214-222) dextramer, sorted from PBMCs, obtained about 20 days after the first yellow fever vaccination. The receptors stem from a man between 18 and 29 years old who received the YFV17D yellow fever vaccine.

V is TRBV12-3 or TRBV12-4 and J is TRBJ1-2; the D gene is possibly TRBD1 (6 bases). Trimming stripped 3 bases from V and 8 bases from J, with 13 bases between. This CDR3 spans 13 amino acids. For the CDR3, the DNA is TGTGCCAGCAGTTTGGACAGCCGCCCGGGCTACACCTTC. As protein: CASSLDSRPGYTF.

This clonotype was counted only a few times. The V gene is TRBV7-9, the J gene TRBJ2-3, with TRBD2 identical over 11 bases. Germline loops: CDR1 SEHNR, CDR2 FQNEAQ (reference sequence). J was trimmed by 8 bases and V by 7 bases; bases with no gene match: 17. The CDR3 sequence is 17 residues long. In DNA, the CDR3 is TGTGCCAGCAACAAAGGCCCTAGCGGGGGGCCGGTGGGTACGCAGTATTTT. This translates into CASNKGPSGGPVGTQYF.

V and J are TRBV20-1 and TRBJ1-5, with 9 bases matching TRBD1. V trimming: 6 bases; J trimming: 0 bases; junction bases outside the gene matches: 9. The CDR3 covers 16 residues. Germline V CDR1 and CDR2: DFQATT, SNEGSKA (reference sequence). CDR3 sequence reads: CSAERDREYSNQPQHF. The DNA of the CDR3 is TGCAGTGCCGAACGGGACAGGGAATATAGCAATCAGCCCCAGCATTTT.

The rearrangement uses TRBV29-1 and TRBJ1-1; possibly TRBD1 for D (5 bases). This CDR3 is built from 12 residues. Trimming removed 1 base at V and 3 bases at J, with 6 bases between. CDR1 is SQVTM and CDR2 is ANQGSEA in the germline V gene. DNA for the CDR3: TGCAGCGTTGAAGGGGACGACACTGAAGCTTTCTTT. Protein sequence: CSVEGDDTEAFF.

This clonotype was counted only a few times. The rearrangement uses TRBV7-3 and TRBJ2-2; D is unresolved. CDR1 and CDR2 (germline): SGHTA, FQGTGA. This CDR3 has 12 residues. V was shortened by 6 bases and J by 7 bases, with 9 bases between the two germline ends. For the CDR3, the DNA is TGTGCCAGCAGACCCAAGAGCGGGGAGCTGTTTTTT. This gives the protein CASRPKSGELFF.

V usage is TRBV19 and J usage is TRBJ2-2, with D perhaps matching TRBD1 (6 bases). V was cut by 8 bases and J by 1 base, with 8 bases left in between. The germline V gene has CDR1 LNHDA and CDR2 SQIVND (reference sequence). This CDR3 contains 13 residues. CDR3 region: CASSGQNTGELFF. The CDR3 coding sequence is TGTGCCAGTTCGGGACAGAACACCGGGGAGCTGTTTTTT.

This clonotype was counted ten times or more. The chain employs TRBV7-9 and TRBJ2-5; the match to TRBD2 covers 11 bases. There are 16 residues in the CDR3. V dropped 3 bases and J dropped 3; count of bases not matched to a gene: 6. Germline V gene data show CDR1 as SEHNR and CDR2 as FQNEAQ (reference sequence). The DNA for the CDR3 is TGTGCCAGCAGCTTCGGAACTAGCGGGGGAGAAGAGACCCAGTACTTC. Its protein is CASSFGTSGGEETQYF.

The rearrangement joins TRBV9 to TRBJ2-1; a possible D gene is TRBD1 (7 bases). Germline CDR1 reads SGDLS; CDR2 reads YYNGEE. V was pared by 0 bases and J by 5 bases, with 12 bases between. The CDR3 totals 15 residues. CDR3 DNA: TGTGCCAGCAGCGTAGGTGCAGGGGGGCACAATGAGCAGTTCTTC. Protein product: CASSVGAGGHNEQFF.

There are a few counts of this clonotype. The chain links TRBV27 to TRBJ1-5; TRBD1 agrees at 8 bases. With V trimmed by 5 bases and J by 0 bases, 15 bases remained unmatched. Germline V lookup: CDR1 MNHEY, CDR2 SMNVEV (reference sequence). The CDR3 consists of 19 residues. CDR3 DNA: TGTGCCAGCAGTCCCGCCGGACAGGGAACGGGATATAGCAATCAGCCCCAGCATTTT. It specifies CASSPAGQGTGYSNQPQHF.

This chain uses TRBV2 with TRBJ2-7, with 11 bases identical to TRBD2. This CDR3 is 14 amino acids long. Germline V gene lookup returns CDR1 SNHLY and CDR2 FYNNEI. V gave up 6 bases and J gave up 2 bases; unmatched junction bases: 3. The CDR3 bases are TGTGCCAGCAGCAGACTAGCGGGGACCTACGAGCAGTACTTC. This sequence encodes CASSRLAGTYEQYF.

The gene calls are TRBV6-1 and TRBJ2-2; tentative D call: TRBD1 (6 bases). This CDR3 has 15 amino acids. Trimming took 5 bases from V and 1 from J, leaving 11 bases between them. Germline V lookup: CDR1 MNHNS, CDR2 SASEGT. The CDR3 DNA reads as TGTGCCAGCAGTCCCGGGACACTGAACACCGGGGAGCTGTTTTTT. It encodes CASSPGTLNTGELFF.

The chain links TRBV7-6 to TRBJ2-6; D not resolved. Trimming removed 5 bases at V and 0 bases at J, with 20 bases between. Germline CDR1 reads SGHVS; CDR2 reads FNYEAQ. This CDR3 is built from 19 residues. The CDR3 bases are TGTGCCAGCAGCCCCTGGCCCCACACCGTACTCTCTGGGGCCAACGTCCTGACTTTC. This gives the protein CASSPWPHTVLSGANVLTF.

This clonotype was seen repeatedly, ten times or more. V and J are TRBV28 and TRBJ2-7; D is perhaps TRBD1 (6 bases). Trimming took off 6 bases at V and 6 bases at J, with 12 bases between the two ends. This CDR3 spans 12 amino acids. Germline V gene data show CDR1 as MDHEN and CDR2 as SYDVKM. The chain's CDR3 is CASSTPGVEQYV. Written as DNA, the CDR3 is TGTGCCAGCAGCACCCCAGGGGTCGAGCAGTACGTC.

This clonotype was observed a few times. The V and J genes are TRBV10-2 and TRBJ1-1, with 7 positions matching TRBD1. Germline CDR1 reads WSHSY; CDR2 reads SAAADI. J was trimmed by 8 bases and V by 3 bases; bases with no gene match: 12. The CDR3 loop spans 15 amino acids. The CDR3 region is CASSDVPTGHVEAFF. Written as DNA, the CDR3 is TGCGCCAGCAGTGACGTGCCGACAGGGCACGTGGAAGCTTTCTTT.

The CDR3 region is CASSAGGINEQFF. CDR3 sequence (DNA): TGTGCCAGCAGTGCAGGGGGGATAAATGAGCAGTTCTTC. The chain uses TRBV25-1 and TRBJ2-1; the D gene is possibly TRBD1 (7 bases). This CDR3 has 13 residues. Germline CDR1 is MGHDK and CDR2 is SYGVNS. Trimming left V 4 bases short and J 7 bases short, with 11 bases between.

V gene TRBV6-5 combines with J gene TRBJ2-1; D gene unclear. Looked up from germline, CDR1 is MNHEY and CDR2 is SVGAGI. This CDR3 contains 14 residues. V was clipped by 1 base and J by 8 bases, with 12 bases between them. CDR3 nucleotides: TGTGCCAGCAGTTACTTAAGCCTAGGTCATGAGCAGTTCTTC. Its protein product is CASSYLSLGHEQFF.

The rearrangement uses TRBV5-1 and TRBJ2-2, with D unresolved. The CDR3 is 13 residues long. Germline V CDR1 and CDR2: SGHRS, YFSETQ. Trimming cost V 7 bases and J 1 base, with 8 bases left between them. DNA of the CDR3: TGCGCCAGCCCAGGAATGAACACCGGGGAGCTGTTTTTT. It translates to CASPGMNTGELFF.

The V and J genes are TRBV5-1 and TRBJ2-1; D may be TRBD1 (6 bases). Germline loops: CDR1 SGHRS, CDR2 YFSETQ. The length of the CDR3 is 17 residues. V was pared by 4 bases and J by 2 bases, with 19 bases between. This CDR3 reads CASSPQGPLGPYNEQFF. Written as DNA, the CDR3 is TGCGCCAGCAGCCCACAGGGTCCCCTTGGGCCCTACAATGAGCAGTTCTTC.

This clonotype was observed a few times. The chain employs TRBV6-5 and TRBJ2-1; D assignment may be TRBD1 or TRBD2 (6 bases each). The CDR3 has 15 amino acids. Germline V gene lookup returns CDR1 MNHEY and CDR2 SVGAGI. The germline V and J ends were trimmed by 7 bases and 5 bases, with 18 bases remaining between them. As DNA, the CDR3 is TGTGCCAGCACTTGGGGGGCCGCCGAAAACAATGAGCAGTTCTTC. Translating it yields CASTWGAAENNEQFF.

This clonotype was detected a few times. This sequence joins TRBV15 and TRBJ2-1, with D possibly matching TRBD2 (6 bases). V was clipped by 1 base and J by 7 bases, with 20 bases between them. The germline V gene has CDR1 LNHNV and CDR2 YYDKDF (reference sequence). The CDR3 covers 17 residues. The DNA of the CDR3 is TGTGCCACCAGCAGAGGCCCTGGTGGGGGGTGGTTGAATGAGCAGTTCTTC. Translation: CATSRGPGGGWLNEQFF. The complete variable domain, with remaining parts taken from reference TRBV15 and TRBJ2-1, reads DAMVIQNPRYQVTQFGKPVTLSCSQTLNHNVMYWYQQKSSQAPKLLFHYYDKDFNNEADTPDNFQSRRPNTSFCFLDIRSPGLGDTAMYLCATSRGPGGGWLNEQFFGPGTRLTVL.

The sample holds a few counts of this clonotype. The J gene is TRBJ1-5, the V gene TRBV5-5; the D gene is possibly TRBD1 (6 bases). Germline V gene sequence: CDR1 SGHKS, CDR2 YYEKEE (reference sequence). This CDR3 spans 15 amino acids. Trimming took off 1 base at V and 0 bases at J, with 8 bases between the two ends. CDR3 DNA sequence: TGTGCCAGCAGCTTGTACAGGGCTAGCAATCAGCCCCAGCATTTT. Translation gives CASSLYRASNQPQHF.